This note documents a single T cell receptor (beta chain) sequence. The sample is drawn from a study of blood T cell repertoires in COVID-19. This CDR3 spans 14 amino acids. Trimming took off 4 bases at V and 10 bases at J, with 14 bases between the two ends. Per the germline V gene, CDR1 is LGHNA and CDR2 is YSLEER. The method was immunoSEQ multiplex PCR; TCRdb's version includes in-frame clones alone and lacks a portion of them. The data show around 300,000 clones, approximately 90% seen once. This sequence was found in a man younger than 35 with active or convalescent COVID-19. The V gene is TRBV4-3, the J gene TRBJ1-6; D gene uncertain. Sequenced material: peripheral blood. The chain's CDR3 is CASSRADQRSPLHF. CDR3 nucleotides: TGCGCCAGCAGCCGAGCGGATCAAAGATCACCCCTCCACTTT.